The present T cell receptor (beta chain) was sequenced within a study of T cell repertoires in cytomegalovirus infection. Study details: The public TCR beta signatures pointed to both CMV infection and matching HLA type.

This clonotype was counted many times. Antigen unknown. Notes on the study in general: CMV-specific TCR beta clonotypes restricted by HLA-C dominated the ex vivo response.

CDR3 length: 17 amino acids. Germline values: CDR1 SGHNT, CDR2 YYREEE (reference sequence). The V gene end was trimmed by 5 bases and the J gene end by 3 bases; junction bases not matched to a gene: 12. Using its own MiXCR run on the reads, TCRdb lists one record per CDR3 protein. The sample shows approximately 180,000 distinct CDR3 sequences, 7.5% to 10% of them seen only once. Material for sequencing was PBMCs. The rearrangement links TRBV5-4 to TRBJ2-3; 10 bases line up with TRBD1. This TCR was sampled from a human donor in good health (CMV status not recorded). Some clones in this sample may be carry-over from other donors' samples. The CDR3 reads CASRGGRTGGLTDTQYF. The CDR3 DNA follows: TGTGCCAGCAGGGGGGGCCGGACAGGGGGATTGACAGATACGCAGTATTTT.